This note documents a single TCR beta chain sequence. The sample is drawn from a study of T cells expressing NK-cell markers. The length of the CDR3 is 16 residues. Reanalyzing the 5' RACE reads, TCRdb keeps one entry per CDR3 protein, without DNA. Its table records about 180,000 distinct CDR3 sequences. The clonotype was recovered from a woman aged 18 to 75 in good health. The sample comprised blood T cells: a sorted CD56 or NKG2C T cell subset, CD4+ or CD8+ T cells, or bulk PBMC T cells (not recorded which). The rearrangement joins TRBV12-3 or TRBV12-4 to TRBJ1-5; the D gene TCRdb calls, TRBD1, cannot be checked with no DNA. The CDR3 loop is CASSLGGTQGNQPQHF.